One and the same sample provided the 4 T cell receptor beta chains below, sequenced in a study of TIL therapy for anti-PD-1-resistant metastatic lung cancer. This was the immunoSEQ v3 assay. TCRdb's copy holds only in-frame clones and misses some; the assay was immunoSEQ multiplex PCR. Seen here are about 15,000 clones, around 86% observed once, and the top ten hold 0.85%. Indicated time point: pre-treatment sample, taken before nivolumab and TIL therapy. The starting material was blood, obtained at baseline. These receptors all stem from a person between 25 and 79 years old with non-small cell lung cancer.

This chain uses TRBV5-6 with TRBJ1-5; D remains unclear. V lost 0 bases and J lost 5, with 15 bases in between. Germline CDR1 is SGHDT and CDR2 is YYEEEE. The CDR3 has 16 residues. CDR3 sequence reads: CASSLVFWVRHQPQHF. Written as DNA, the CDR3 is TGTGCCAGCAGCTTGGTTTTTTGGGTAAGGCATCAGCCCCAGCATTTT. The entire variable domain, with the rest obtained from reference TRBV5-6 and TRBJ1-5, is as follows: DAGVTQSPTHLIKTRGQQVTLRCSPKSGHDTVSWYQQALGQGPQFIFQYYEEEERQRGNFPDRFSGHQFPNYSSELNVNALLLGDSALYLCASSLVFWVRHQPQHFGDGTRLSIL.

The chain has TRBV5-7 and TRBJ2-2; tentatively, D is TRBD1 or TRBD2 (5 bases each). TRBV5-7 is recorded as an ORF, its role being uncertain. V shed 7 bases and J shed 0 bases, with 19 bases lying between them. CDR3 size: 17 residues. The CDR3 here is CASSPPGRNANTGELFF. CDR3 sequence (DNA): TGTGCCAGCTCCCCGCCGGGGCGGAACGCGAACACCGGGGAGCTGTTTTTT.

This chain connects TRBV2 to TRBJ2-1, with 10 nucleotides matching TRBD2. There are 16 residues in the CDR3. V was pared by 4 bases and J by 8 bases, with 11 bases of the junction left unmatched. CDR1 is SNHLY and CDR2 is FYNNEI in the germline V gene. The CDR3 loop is CASSVWASGSNDEQFF. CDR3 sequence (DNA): TGTGCCAGCAGTGTTTGGGCTAGCGGGAGTAACGATGAGCAGTTCTTC.

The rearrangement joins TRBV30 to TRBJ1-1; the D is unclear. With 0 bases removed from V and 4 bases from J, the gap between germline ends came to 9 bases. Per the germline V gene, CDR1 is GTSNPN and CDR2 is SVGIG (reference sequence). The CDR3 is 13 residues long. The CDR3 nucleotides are TGTGCCTGGAGTGTAGAGGTTGGCACTGAAGCTTTCTTT. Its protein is CAWSVEVGTEAFF.